One and the same sample provided the 24 T cell receptor beta chains below, sequenced in a study of T cells in women clearing cervical HPV infection (dated by TCRdb to 2016 to 2018). Libraries came from the immunoSEQ multiplex PCR assay. The source is immuneACCESS, and TCRdb retained only in-frame sequences with V and J called. Part of the clones is not carried over; for the studies checked, unresolved V genes explain less than half of this, and the remainder is unexplained. In this sample's table one finds tens of thousands of clones. The ten largest make up about 4.3% of the sample. What was sequenced was blood buffy coat. These receptors were obtained from a woman aged 18 to 75 with a cervical HPV16 infection that either progressed to CIN3+ or cleared (not recorded which).

Worth noting for this clone: The read falls 3 residues short of the CDR3 end, and the missing part is taken from the germline J gene. The chain couples TRBV7-8 to TRBJ1-5; TRBD1 aligns across 8 bases. The germline V gene encodes CDR1 SGHVS and CDR2 FQNEAQ. V gave up 5 bases and J gave up 7 bases; unmatched junction bases: 10. CDR3 length: 15 amino acids. The sequenced part of the CDR3 DNA is TGTGCCAGCAGCGGAGACAGGGGCCCCGGCCAGCCC. It is translated as CASSGDRGPGQP. In full, the CDR3 is CASSGDRGPGQPQHF.

About this clone: The CDR3 end lies 3 residues beyond the end of the read and is filled in from the germline J gene. The rearrangement uses TRBV20-1 and TRBJ1-2; 7 bases line up with TRBD1. The germline V gene has CDR1 DFQATT and CDR2 SNEGSKA (reference sequence). The CDR3 has 13 amino acids. The J segment lost 5 bases and the V segment lost 1 base, leaving 4 bases of the junction unmatched. The CDR3 reads CSARGTGGYGYTF. The DNA read from the CDR3 is TGCAGTGCTAGAGGGACAGGAGGATATGGC.

On this clone: With the read ending 3 residues before the CDR3 end, the germline J gene is used to fill in that end. The chain joins TRBV7-9 to TRBJ1-2; D may be TRBD1 (5 bases). The germline V and J ends were trimmed by 2 bases and 7 bases, with 8 bases remaining between them. The CDR3 is made up of 12 amino acids. Germline V lookup: CDR1 SEHNR, CDR2 FQNEAQ (reference sequence). Incomplete CDR3 DNA: TGTGCCAGCAGCTTACACAGGCCTGGC. Translation gives CASSLHRPG. The entire CDR3 protein reads CASSLHRPGYTF.

About this clone: With the read ending 3 residues before the CDR3 end, the germline J gene is used to fill in that end. This sequence joins TRBV6-4 and TRBJ2-1, with TRBD2 matching over 9 bases. The V gene's germline CDR1 is MRHNA and CDR2 SNTAGT. The junction had 3 bases not matched to a gene; V was cut back by 2 bases and J by 4 bases. This CDR3 has 15 amino acids. CDR3 DNA, as far as it was read: TGTGCCAGCAGTGACGACACTAGCGGGTACAATGAG. Protein product: CASSDDTSGYNE. The full CDR3 protein reads CASSDDTSGYNEQFF.

Note on this clone: The read ends 3 residues before the CDR3 terminus; that terminus is restored from the germline J gene. The genes are TRBV20-1 and TRBJ2-3; TRBD2 agrees at 13 bases. This CDR3 is 16 amino acids long. V shed 1 base and J 2 bases; nucleotides not matched to a gene: 3. The germline CDR1 and CDR2 sequences are DFQATT and SNEGSKA (reference sequence). The CDR3 is CSARGTSGGYTDTQYF. The DNA read from the CDR3 is TGCAGTGCTAGAGGGACTAGCGGGGGATACACAGATACG.

The CDR3 loop reads CAISGGTGGETQYF. The CDR3 DNA, read in part, is TGTGCCATCAGTGGGGGGACAGGTGGAGAGACC. V and J are TRBV10-3 and TRBJ2-5, with 8 nucleotides matching TRBD1. Coverage ceases 3 residues before the CDR3 finishes, and the germline J gene fills in the end. Germline CDR1 ENHRY, CDR2 SYGVKD. This CDR3 region has 14 residues. The ends lost 4 bases at V and 4 bases at J; junction bases unmatched: 5.

A word on this clone: The read gets to within 3 residues of the CDR3 end, and the germline J gene fills in the rest. The V call is TRBV2, the J call TRBJ2-1, with 7 bases matching TRBD1. This CDR3 is 14 amino acids long. The junction had 1 base not matched to a gene; V was cut back by 1 base and J by 4 bases. Per germline, CDR1 SNHLY and CDR2 FYNNEI. CDR3 protein: CASSEGDSYNEQFF. The part of the CDR3 DNA that was read is TGTGCCAGCAGTGAAGGGGACAGTTACAATGAG. Looking up the rest from reference TRBV2 and TRBJ2-1 gives the full variable domain: EPEVTQTPSHQVTQMGQEVILRCVPISNHLYFYWYRQILGQKVEFLVSFYNNEISEKSEIFDDQFSVERPDGSNFTLKIRSTKLEDSAMYFCASSEGDSYNEQFFGPGTRLTVL.

For this clone: The read terminates 3 residues ahead of where the CDR3 ends, so the germline J gene completes it. This chain uses TRBV7-2 with TRBJ2-1; D is ambiguous. Germline-derived CDR1 and CDR2 are SGHTA and FQGNSA. This CDR3 is built from 11 residues. V was shortened by 5 bases and J by 7 bases, with 6 bases between the two germline ends. The CDR3 DNA, read in part, is TGTGCCAGCAGCCTCCTGAATGAG. Amino acid sequence: CASSLLNE. The CDR3 reads in full as CASSLLNEQFF.

CDR3 DNA, as far as it was read: TGCGCCAGCAGCTTGCCCTCCTCTCACAATGAG. This sequence encodes CASSLPSSHNE. The full CDR3 protein reads CASSLPSSHNEQFF. V and J are TRBV5-1 and TRBJ2-1; D is ambiguous. Read coverage stops 3 residues before the CDR3 terminus; the germline J gene supplies the remainder. Looked up from germline, CDR1 is SGHRS and CDR2 is YFSETQ. The CDR3 extends over 14 amino acids. Trimming removed 1 base from V and 5 bases from J, with 10 bases in between.

CDR3 bases read: TGTGCCAGTAGTATACGCAGGAGGGTTGCAACTAATGAAAAA. Its translation: CASSIRRRVATNEK. The full CDR3 protein reads CASSIRRRVATNEKLFF. The rearrangement joins TRBV19 to TRBJ1-4; no clear D gene. With the read ending 3 residues before the CDR3 end, the germline J gene is used to fill in that end. V was pared by 2 bases and J by 0 bases, with 13 bases between. Germline V CDR1 and CDR2: LNHDA, SQIVND (reference sequence). CDR3 length: 17 residues.

This clone registers medium-sized by frequency. Incomplete CDR3 DNA: TGTGCCAGCAGCCCTCCTAGCGGGACAGATACG. It specifies CASSPPSGTDT. The CDR3 in its entirety is CASSPPSGTDTQYF. The chain employs TRBV6-2 or TRBV6-3 and TRBJ2-3, with 8 bases lining up with TRBD2. The CDR3 goes on 3 residues after the read ends, and that part is filled in from the germline J gene. From germline, CDR1 is MNHEY and CDR2 SVGEGT. V shed 6 bases and J 3 bases; nucleotides not matched to a gene: 5. This CDR3 has 14 amino acids.

A note on this clone: From the germline J gene comes the end of the CDR3, since the read stops 3 residues before it. The chain carries TRBV7-6 and TRBJ2-5; TRBD2 is a possible D gene (6 bases). The germline V and J ends were trimmed by 4 bases and 5 bases, with 17 bases remaining between them. CDR3 length: 15 amino acids. Germline V gene lookup returns CDR1 SGHVS and CDR2 FNYEAQ. CDR3 sequence: CASSSPGVGSETQYF. The part of the CDR3 DNA that was read is TGTGCCAGCAGCTCTCCGGGGGTAGGTTCGGAGACC. Full variable domain (missing parts from reference TRBV7-6 and TRBJ2-5): GAGVSQSPRYKVTKRGQDVALRCDPISGHVSLYWYRQALGQGPEFLTYFNYEAQQDKSGLPNDRFSAERPEGSISTLTIQRTEQRDSAMYRCASSSPGVGSETQYFGPGTRLLVL.

With respect to this clone: The CDR3 goes on 3 residues after the read ends, and that part is filled in from the germline J gene. The chain employs TRBV6-2 or TRBV6-3 and TRBJ2-7, with TRBD2 identical over 9 bases. Germline values: CDR1 MNHEY, CDR2 SVGEGT. J gave up 3 bases and V 10 bases, and 7 bases lay outside the gene matches. The CDR3 has 13 amino acids. The CDR3 loop is CATQRGAFYEQYF. CDR3 DNA, as far as it was read: TGTGCCACCCAGCGGGGGGCGTTCTACGAG.

Regarding this clone: The missing CDR3 end, 3 residues past where the read stops, is filled in from the germline J gene. The chain joins TRBV2 to TRBJ1-5; TRBD1 aligns across 8 bases. The CDR3 has 13 amino acids. Germline assignment: CDR1 SNHLY and CDR2 FYNNEI. V lost 7 bases and J lost 6; bases outside the gene matches: 5. The DNA read from the CDR3 is TGTGCCAGCACTCAAGACAGGGGTCAGCCC. Its protein product is CASTQDRGQP. The full-length CDR3 reads as CASTQDRGQPQHF.

Concerning this clone itself: The sequence runs out 3 residues before the end of the CDR3; the remainder is reconstructed from the germline J gene. The gene calls are TRBV6-2 or TRBV6-3 and TRBJ2-3, with D perhaps TRBD2 (6 bases). Per the germline V gene, CDR1 is MNHEY and CDR2 is SVGEGT. The length of the CDR3 is 12 residues. Trimming took 8 bases from V and 8 from J, leaving 14 bases between them. Incomplete CDR3 DNA: TGTGCCAGCGGCTGGGACTTCGGTACG. Translated: CASGWDFGT. The whole CDR3 reads CASGWDFGTQYF.

Note on this clone: From the germline J gene comes the end of the CDR3, since the read stops 3 residues before it. The chain recombines TRBV5-3 with TRBJ1-2; D is unresolved. TRBV5-3 is recorded as an ORF, its role being uncertain. V shed 0 bases and J shed 2 bases, with 11 bases lying between them. The CDR3 has 15 residues. The sequenced part of the CDR3 DNA is TGTGCCAGAAGCTTGGGAGCCGAACTAAACTATGGC. The encoded protein is CARSLGAELNYG. The whole CDR3 region reads CARSLGAELNYGYTF.

For this clone: The read comes to an end 3 residues before the CDR3 does, leaving the germline J gene to fill in the end. V and J are TRBV19 and TRBJ1-1, with D maybe TRBD1 (6 bases). The CDR3 loop spans 14 amino acids. CDR1 and CDR2 (germline): LNHDA, SQIVND (reference sequence). With 2 bases removed from V and 6 bases from J, the gap between germline ends came to 13 bases. CDR3 bases read: TGTGCCAGTAGTATATACACAGGGAGTGCTGAA. It codes for CASSIYTGSAE. The whole CDR3 region reads CASSIYTGSAEAFF.

Regarding this clone: The read terminates 3 residues ahead of where the CDR3 ends, so the germline J gene completes it. The V call is TRBV29-1, the J call TRBJ2-3; 10 bases fit TRBD2. Germline V CDR1 and CDR2: SQVTM, ANQGSEA. The trim removed 0 bases at V and 6 bases at J, leaving 3 bases unmatched. This CDR3 has 14 residues. CDR3 protein: CSVEEAGGRDTQYF. CDR3 DNA (partial): TGCAGCGTTGAAGAAGCGGGGGGGCGGGATACG.

As for this clone: The sequence runs out 3 residues before the end of the CDR3; the remainder is reconstructed from the germline J gene. This chain links TRBV7-3 with TRBJ2-5; D may be TRBD1 (5 bases). This CDR3 has 16 amino acids. The germline V and J ends were trimmed by 2 bases and 2 bases, with 15 bases remaining between them. The germline V gene has CDR1 SGHTA and CDR2 FQGTGA. CDR3 residues: CASSLRLGRGQETQYF. The part of the CDR3 DNA that was read is TGTGCCAGCAGCTTACGTCTCGGAAGGGGACAAGAGACC.

Comments on this clone: The read terminates 3 residues ahead of where the CDR3 ends, so the germline J gene completes it. The chain carries TRBV7-2 and TRBJ2-7; 11 bases map to TRBD2. Looked up from germline, CDR1 is SGHTA and CDR2 is FQGNSA. The length of the CDR3 is 14 residues. Trimming at V came to 2 bases and at J to 4 bases, leaving 1 base not matched to a gene. CDR3 amino acids: CASSLLAGGYEQYF. CDR3 bases read: TGTGCCAGCAGCTTACTAGCGGGAGGATACGAG.

Details on this clone: The read falls 3 residues short of the CDR3 end, and the missing part is taken from the germline J gene. This chain links TRBV5-1 with TRBJ1-5; 10 nucleotides line up with TRBD1. Germline CDR1 is SGHRS and CDR2 is YFSETQ. Trimming removed 0 bases from V and 6 bases from J; junction bases left unmatched: 3. The CDR3 loop spans 15 amino acids. The DNA read from the CDR3 is TGCGCCAGCAGCTTGGAAGGGACAGGGGCTCAGCCC. Translated, it gives CASSLEGTGAQP. The CDR3 in its entirety is CASSLEGTGAQPQHF.

The CDR3 sequence: CAWSVLGSKNTEAFF. The DNA read from the CDR3 is TGTGCCTGGAGTGTACTGGGCAGTAAAAACACTGAA. The chain has TRBV30 and TRBJ1-1; unclear D gene. The missing CDR3 end, 3 residues past where the read stops, is filled in from the germline J gene. The germline V gene has CDR1 GTSNPN and CDR2 SVGIG (reference sequence). The ends were cut back, 0 bases at V and 2 bases at J, with 13 bases in the middle. CDR3 size: 15 residues.

To note about this clone: Sequencing ends 3 residues short of the CDR3 end; the germline J gene provides the rest. The rearrangement links TRBV5-1 to TRBJ1-5; 7 bases align to TRBD1. The germline CDR1 and CDR2 sequences are SGHRS and YFSETQ. This CDR3 is 15 amino acids long. The junction had 11 bases not matched to a gene; V was cut back by 3 bases and J by 8 bases. The CDR3 here is CASSSGTAKQEPQHF. The covered CDR3 bases are TGCGCCAGCAGCTCCGGGACAGCAAAACAAGAGCCC.

A word on this clone: The DNA ends 3 residues before the CDR3 does, and the rest of the CDR3 is filled in from the germline J gene. The rearrangement joins TRBV11-2 to TRBJ2-2; possibly TRBD1 for D (6 bases). The CDR3 contains 15 residues. Germline CDR1 and CDR2: SGHAT and FQNNGV. The chain's CDR3 is CASRQGSSYNSPLFF. The part of the CDR3 DNA that was read is TGTGCCAGCAGACAGGGTAGCTCCTATAATTCACCG.